A single T cell receptor beta chain is shown here with its context. A multiplex PCR was run with 60 Vbeta primers and 13 Jbeta primers. Data came from immunoSEQ multiplex PCR; TCRdb stores just in-frame clones and leaves some out. The table includes under 200,000 clones, under 85% detected once. The sample belongs to a study of cytomegalovirus exposure and HLA in healthy donors. Whole-study context: The roughly 100 million unique TCR beta sequences, from about 180 million T cells, were found by an earlier analysis.

The V gene lost 0 bases and the J gene lost 5 bases, with 9 bases spanning the gap. There are 13 residues in the CDR3. Per germline, CDR1 SGHDT and CDR2 YYEEEE. The specimen was PBMCs. This TCR derives from a woman aged 25 to 45 in good health and CMV-seronegative. The rearrangement links TRBV5-6 to TRBJ2-7; no definite D call. The CDR3 protein is CASSLVARHEQYF. In DNA form, the CDR3 reads TGTGCCAGCAGCTTGGTGGCTCGTCACGAGCAGTACTTC.